The T cell receptor (beta chain) under discussion was sequenced for a study of radiotherapy plus CTLA-4 blockade in lung cancer. The table came from immunoSEQ multiplex PCR; TCRdb's copy has only in-frame clones and leaves some out. The table has 110,000 or so clones, just under 80% seen once. The V and J ends lost 5 bases and 0 bases respectively, with 11 bases between them. The CDR3 spans 15 residues. CDR1 is LNHDA and CDR2 is SQIVND in the germline V gene (reference sequence). This clonotype was obtained from a human donor with non-small cell lung cancer who had a partial response to radiotherapy plus ipilimumab. The genes are TRBV19 and TRBJ2-1; a weak D match, TRBD1 (6 bases). Sequences were derived from peripheral blood, sampled from a patient treated with radiotherapy plus ipilimumab. The CDR3 sequence is CASSVGQFSYNEQFF. In DNA form, the CDR3 reads TGTGCCAGTAGTGTCGGACAGTTCTCCTACAATGAGCAGTTCTTC.